One and the same sample provided the 2 T cell receptor beta chains below, sequenced in a study of radiotherapy plus CTLA-4 blockade in lung cancer. The protocol was immunoSEQ multiplex PCR, while the TCRdb copy is restricted to in-frame clones and leaves out a portion. Counted here are some 51,000 clones, approximately 80% occurring once; the ten biggest clones make up 2% to 3%. Material: peripheral blood, obtained from a patient treated with radiotherapy plus ipilimumab. The source of these receptors is a human donor with non-small cell lung cancer whose response to radiotherapy plus ipilimumab could not be evaluated.

This clone was counted a few times. J is TRBJ2-3 and V is TRBV7-2; tentative D call: TRBD2 (7 bases). CDR3 length equals 16 residues. Looked up from germline, CDR1 is SGHTA and CDR2 is FQGNSA. V gave up 1 base and J gave up 2 bases, with 13 bases separating them. The CDR3 nucleotides read TGTGCCAGCAGCTTAGTAATGGGGGGGGCCACAGATACGCAGTATTTT. It specifies CASSLVMGGATDTQYF.

The chain is built from TRBV16 and TRBJ1-1, with no clear D. CDR3 length: 14 amino acids. Trimming pared 4 bases from V and 2 bases from J, leaving 11 bases between. Germline values: CDR1 KGHSY, CDR2 FQNENV. DNA for the CDR3: TGTGCCAGCAGCCCGACGCGGGTAAACACTGAAGCTTTCTTT. Translating gives CASSPTRVNTEAFF. Filled out from reference TRBV16 and TRBJ1-1, the complete variable domain reads GEEVAQTPKHLVRGEGQKAKLYCAPIKGHSYVFWYQQVLKNEFKFLISFQNENVFDETGMPKERFSAKCLPNSPCSLEIQATKLEDSAVYFCASSPTRVNTEAFFGQGTRLTVV.